This T cell receptor beta chain was profiled in a study of T cell responses to AZD1222 COVID-19 vaccine. Overall study results and limits: Regions 160-218 and 743-854 held dominance among vaccine-associated CD4 TCRs, which spanned spike. Per reports, nearly half of all spike-specific TCRs target regions that are unmutated in variants. All repertoire sampling was performed exclusively after the peak T cell response.

The CDR3 extends over 14 amino acids. CDR1 is MNHEY and CDR2 is SVGAGI in the germline V gene. V shed 2 bases and J shed 6 bases, with 11 bases lying between them. Here immunoSEQ multiplex PCR was the method, and the copy in TCRdb shows in-frame clones only, minus some. The table includes 130,000 to 150,000 clones, just under 95% detected once. Regarding this clone: Antigen specificity is unknown.

This specimen consisted of peripheral blood, obtained after recovery from COVID-19. This receptor was obtained from an adult who had recovered from COVID-19. This chain connects TRBV6-5 to TRBJ1-5; D remains ambiguous. CDR3 sequence reads: CASSYDVRGQPQHF. The CDR3 nucleotides read TGTGCCAGCAGTTACGACGTTAGAGGTCAGCCCCAGCATTTT.